This TCR beta chain derives from a study of identifying expanded T cells in peripheral blood. Healthy donors had no documented immune events, such as infections, while sampled. Concerning this clone: What it binds is unknown.

This table comes from immunoSEQ multiplex PCR, and its TCRdb copy is limited to in-frame clones, with some not included. The sample lists tens of thousands of clones; approximately 80% were seen once. Findings and caveats of the study: Clone count variance between approximately two-week samples rose with total template count.

The sample consisted of blood. The clonotype originates from a person aged 18-70 years in good health.

DNA for the CDR3: TGTGCCAGCCGGGTTGAGACCCAGTACTTC. It specifies CASRVETQYF. The chain joins TRBV2 to TRBJ2-5; D uncertain. The V end lost 8 bases, the J end lost 5 bases, and 6 bases lay between the germline ends. This CDR3 has 10 residues. Looked up from germline, CDR1 is SNHLY and CDR2 is FYNNEI.